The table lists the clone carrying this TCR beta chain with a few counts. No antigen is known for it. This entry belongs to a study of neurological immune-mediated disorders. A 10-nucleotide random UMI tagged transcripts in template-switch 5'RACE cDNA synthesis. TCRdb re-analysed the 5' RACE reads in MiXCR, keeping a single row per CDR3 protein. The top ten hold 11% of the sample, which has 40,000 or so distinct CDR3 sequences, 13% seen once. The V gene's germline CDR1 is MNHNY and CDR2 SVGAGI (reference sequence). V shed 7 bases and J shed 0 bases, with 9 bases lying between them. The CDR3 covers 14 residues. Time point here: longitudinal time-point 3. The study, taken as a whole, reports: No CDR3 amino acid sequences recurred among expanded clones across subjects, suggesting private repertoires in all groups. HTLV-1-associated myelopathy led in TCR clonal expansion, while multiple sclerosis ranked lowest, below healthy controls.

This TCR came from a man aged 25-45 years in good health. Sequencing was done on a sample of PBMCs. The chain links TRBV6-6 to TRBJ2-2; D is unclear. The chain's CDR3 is CASTSDANTGELFF. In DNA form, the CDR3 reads TGTGCCAGCACCTCGGATGCGAACACCGGGGAGCTGTTTTTT.